A selection of T cell receptor beta chains follows, all from one sample in a study of shared clonotypes between healthy human individuals. The protocol was immunoSEQ multiplex PCR, while the TCRdb copy is restricted to in-frame clones and leaves out a portion. The sample includes fewer than 1 million clones, 96% of them seen just once. The specimen sequenced was naive CD8+ T cells sorted from blood. The receptors originated from a young man in good health. Each CDR3 is given with its conserved first and last residue. Each record gives: J gene, V gene, D gene, clone size, CDR3 DNA, CDR3 protein. The D gene is left open where the match is weak. Clone size is shown for a subset of rows, as once, few, many or a class of expanded clone.

J gene: TRBJ2-7
V gene: TRBV5-1
D gene: -
clone size: -
CDR3 DNA: TGCGCCAGCAGTGGTTGGGGGACGGGCTCGGGCGAGCAGTACTTC
CDR3 protein: CASSGWGTGSGEQYF

J gene: TRBJ1-5
V gene: TRBV7-8
D gene: -
clone size: -
CDR3 DNA: TGTGCCAGCAGCTTAGAGTGGCGGGAGGGCAATCAGCCCCAGCATTTT
CDR3 protein: CASSLEWREGNQPQHF

J gene: TRBJ1-1
V gene: TRBV14
D gene: -
clone size: -
CDR3 DNA: TGTGCCAGCAGCCAATCGATTATGAACACTGAAGCTTTCTTT
CDR3 protein: CASSQSIMNTEAFF

J gene: TRBJ2-7
V gene: TRBV7-6
D gene: -
clone size: -
CDR3 DNA: TGTGCCAGCAGTGCGAGTCACGAGGGGTACGAGCAGTACTTC
CDR3 protein: CASSASHEGYEQYF

J gene: TRBJ1-1
V gene: TRBV27
D gene: -
clone size: -
CDR3 DNA: TGTGCCAGCAGTCCCGACGTGAGGGATGAAGCTTTCTTT
CDR3 protein: CASSPDVRDEAFF

J gene: TRBJ2-7
V gene: TRBV7-6
D gene: TRBD1
clone size: few
CDR3 DNA: TGTGCCAGCAGCCAGGAGGGGACAGGGGGCTACGAGCAGTACTTC
CDR3 protein: CASSQEGTGGYEQYF

J gene: TRBJ1-2
V gene: TRBV9
D gene: -
clone size: -
CDR3 DNA: TGTGCCAGCAGTGCAAGTGAGAACTATGGCTACACCTTC
CDR3 protein: CASSASENYGYTF

J gene: TRBJ2-7
V gene: TRBV5-1
D gene: TRBD1
clone size: -
CDR3 DNA: TGCGCCAGCAGCCTTGCCGGGACAGGGGAGTACGAGCAGTACTTC
CDR3 protein: CASSLAGTGEYEQYF

J gene: TRBJ2-7
V gene: TRBV28
D gene: -
clone size: -
CDR3 DNA: TGTGCCAGCAGTTTAATGTCGGTATCCCTTGGTCTTTACGAGCAGTACTTC
CDR3 protein: CASSLMSVSLGLYEQYF

J gene: TRBJ2-2
V gene: TRBV7-9
D gene: TRBD1
clone size: -
CDR3 DNA: TGTGCCAGCAGCAAAAACAGGGGCGGAACCGGGGAGCTGTTTTTT
CDR3 protein: CASSKNRGGTGELFF

J gene: TRBJ2-5
V gene: TRBV5-4
D gene: -
clone size: -
CDR3 DNA: TGTGCCAGCAATGTAAACGGGGCGGGGGAGACCCAGTACTTC
CDR3 protein: CASNVNGAGETQYF

J gene: TRBJ2-1
V gene: TRBV2
D gene: -
clone size: -
CDR3 DNA: TGTGCCAGCAGTGAACCGGGACGAACGAATAATGAGCAGTTCTTC
CDR3 protein: CASSEPGRTNNEQFF

J gene: TRBJ2-5
V gene: TRBV23-1
D gene: -
clone size: -
CDR3 DNA: TGCGCCAGCAGTCAATTGAGAGCGGAATTCCAAGAGACCCAGTACTTC
CDR3 protein: CASSQLRAEFQETQYF

J gene: TRBJ1-5
V gene: TRBV6-4
D gene: -
clone size: once
CDR3 DNA: TGTGCCAGCAGGCCGGATCAGCCCCAGCATTTT
CDR3 protein: CASRPDQPQHF